A selection of T cell receptor beta chains follows, all from one sample in a study of cytomegalovirus exposure and HLA in healthy donors. Some clones are missing from TCRdb's copy, which holds only in-frame ones; the method was immunoSEQ multiplex PCR. The table shows 86,000 or so clones, with roughly 77% occurring only once. The sample taken for sequencing was PBMCs. All receptors derive from a woman aged 40 to 55 in good health and CMV-seropositive. CDR3s include the opening cysteine and the closing phenylalanine or tryptophan. The D gene is left open where the match is weak. Not all rows give a size; the values are once, few, many and, for expanded clones, a class.

-,TRBJ1-1,TRBD1,TRBV19,CASSTRTGIEAFF,TGTGCCAGTAGTACTCGGACAGGCATTGAAGCTTTCTTT
-,TRBJ2-7,TRBD1,TRBV10-3,CAISEFTGVGGSEQYF,TGTGCCATCAGTGAGTTCACAGGGGTTGGGGGATCCGAGCAGTACTTC
-,TRBJ2-7,TRBD2,TRBV7-2,CASSAPGLGLYEQYF,TGTGCCAGCAGCGCTCCGGGACTAGGATTGTACGAGCAGTACTTC
-,TRBJ2-3,TRBD2,TRBV6-4,CASSELAGEDTQYF,TGTGCCAGCAGTGAACTAGCGGGGGAGGACACGCAGTATTTT
-,TRBJ1-2,-,TRBV5-4,CASSLEGVMYGYTF,TGTGCCAGCAGCTTGGAAGGGGTTATGTATGGCTACACCTTC
-,TRBJ1-2,TRBD1,TRBV28,CASSTIPGQGRWFYGYTF,TGTGCCAGCAGTACCATCCCGGGACAGGGTAGATGGTTCTATGGCTACACCTTC
-,TRBJ2-3,-,TRBV4-3,CASSQGLLGVTDTQYF,TGCGCCAGCAGCCAAGGACTCTTAGGGGTCACAGATACGCAGTATTTT
-,TRBJ2-7,-,TRBV9,CASSVVPGPGYEQYF,TGTGCCAGCAGCGTAGTTCCCGGACCGGGGTACGAGCAGTACTTC
-,TRBJ1-3,-,TRBV7-2,CASSLAGLPLLSGNTIYF,TGTGCCAGCAGCTTAGCGGGTCTCCCACTACTCTCTGGAAACACCATATATTTT
-,TRBJ1-1,TRBD1,TRBV23-1,CASREFRDRRNTEAFF,TGCGCCAGCAGGGAGTTCCGGGACAGAAGGAACACTGAAGCTTTCTTT
-,TRBJ1-5,-,TRBV19,CASSTPDGGVRGNQPQHF,TGTGCCAGTAGTACCCCAGACGGGGGAGTACGGGGCAATCAGCCCCAGCATTTT
few,TRBJ2-2,-,TRBV7-9,CASRSPGYTGELFF,TGTGCCAGCAGGTCACCGGGTTACACCGGGGAGCTGTTTTTT
-,TRBJ2-1,TRBD2,TRBV2,CASRASIAGRYNEQFF,TGTGCCAGCAGAGCCTCCATAGCGGGGAGATACAATGAGCAGTTCTTC
-,TRBJ2-7,-,TRBV15,CATSRDVAYEQYF,TGTGCCACCAGCAGAGATGTGGCTTACGAGCAGTACTTC
-,TRBJ2-1,-,TRBV9,CASSVGSANEQFF,TGTGCCAGCAGCGTAGGCTCCGCGAATGAGCAGTTCTTC
once,TRBJ2-7,TRBD2,TRBV27,CASSSSGRNEQYF,TGTGCCAGCAGTTCTAGCGGGAGGAACGAGCAGTACTTC
-,TRBJ2-7,-,TRBV6-1,CASGWGAYEQYF,TGTGCCAGCGGATGGGGGGCCTACGAGCAGTACTTC
once,TRBJ2-5,-,TRBV6-6,CASSYSGLSWEQYF,TGTGCCAGCAGTTACTCGGGACTTTCCTGGGAGCAGTACTTC